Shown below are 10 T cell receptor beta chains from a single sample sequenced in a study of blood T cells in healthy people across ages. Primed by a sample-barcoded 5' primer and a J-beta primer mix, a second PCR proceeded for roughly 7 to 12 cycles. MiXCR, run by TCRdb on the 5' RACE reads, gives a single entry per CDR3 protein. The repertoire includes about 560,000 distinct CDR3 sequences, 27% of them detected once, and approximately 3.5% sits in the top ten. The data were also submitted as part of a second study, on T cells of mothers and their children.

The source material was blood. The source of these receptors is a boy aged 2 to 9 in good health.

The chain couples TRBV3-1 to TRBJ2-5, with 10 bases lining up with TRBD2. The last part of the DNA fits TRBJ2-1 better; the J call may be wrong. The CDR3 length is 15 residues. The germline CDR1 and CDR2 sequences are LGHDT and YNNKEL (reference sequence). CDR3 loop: CASSQVSGGANEQFF. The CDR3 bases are TGTGCCAGCAGCCAAGTCAGCGGGGGGGCCAATGAGCAGTTCTTC.

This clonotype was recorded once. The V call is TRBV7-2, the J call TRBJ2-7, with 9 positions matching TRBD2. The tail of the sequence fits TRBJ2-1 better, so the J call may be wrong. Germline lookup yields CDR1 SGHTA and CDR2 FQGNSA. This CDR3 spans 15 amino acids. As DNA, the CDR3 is TGTGCCAGCAGCTTAACTAGCGGGCAGGGCAATGAGCAGTTCTTC. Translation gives CASSLTSGQGNEQFF.

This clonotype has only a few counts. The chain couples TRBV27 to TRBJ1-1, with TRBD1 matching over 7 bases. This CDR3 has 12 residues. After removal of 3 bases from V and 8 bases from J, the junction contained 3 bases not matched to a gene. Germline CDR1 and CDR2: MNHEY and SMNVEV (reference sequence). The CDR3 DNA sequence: TGTGCCAGCAGTTTCGTAGGGGGCGAAGCTTTCTTT. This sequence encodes CASSFVGGEAFF.

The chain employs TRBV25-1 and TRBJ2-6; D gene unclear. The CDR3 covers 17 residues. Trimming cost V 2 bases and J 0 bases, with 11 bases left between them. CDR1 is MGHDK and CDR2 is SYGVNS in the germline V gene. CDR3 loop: CASSEGHGTSGANVLTF. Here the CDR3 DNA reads TGTGCCAGCAGTGAAGGGCACGGAACCTCTGGGGCCAACGTCCTGACTTTC.

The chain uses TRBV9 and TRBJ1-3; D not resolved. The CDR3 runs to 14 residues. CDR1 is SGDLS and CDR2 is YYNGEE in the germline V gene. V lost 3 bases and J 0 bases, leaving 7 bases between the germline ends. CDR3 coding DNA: TGTGCCAGCAGCGCCCAGAGCTCTGGAAACACCATATATTTT. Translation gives CASSAQSSGNTIYF.

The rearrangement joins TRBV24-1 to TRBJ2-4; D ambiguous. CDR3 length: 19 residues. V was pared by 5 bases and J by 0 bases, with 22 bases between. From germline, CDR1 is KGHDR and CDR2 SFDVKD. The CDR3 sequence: CATSAGRRPFILAKNIQYF. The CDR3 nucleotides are TGTGCCACCAGTGCCGGACGGAGACCGTTTATACTAGCCAAAAACATTCAGTACTTC.

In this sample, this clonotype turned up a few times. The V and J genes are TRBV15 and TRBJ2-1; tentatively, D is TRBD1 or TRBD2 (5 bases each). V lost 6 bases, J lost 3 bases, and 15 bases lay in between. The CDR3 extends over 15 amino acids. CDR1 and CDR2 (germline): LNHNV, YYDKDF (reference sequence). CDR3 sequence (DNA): TGTGCCACCAGGGGGGAACTGCTGCTCTACAATGAGCAGTTCTTC. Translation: CATRGELLLYNEQFF.

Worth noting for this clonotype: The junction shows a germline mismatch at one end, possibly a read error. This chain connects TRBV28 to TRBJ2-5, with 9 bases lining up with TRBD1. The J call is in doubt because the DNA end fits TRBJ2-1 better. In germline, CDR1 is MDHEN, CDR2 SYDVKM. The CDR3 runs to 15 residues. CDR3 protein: CAGSEAGQGYNEQFF. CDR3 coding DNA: TGTGCCGGCAGTGAGGCGGGACAGGGCTACAATGAGCAGTTCTTC.

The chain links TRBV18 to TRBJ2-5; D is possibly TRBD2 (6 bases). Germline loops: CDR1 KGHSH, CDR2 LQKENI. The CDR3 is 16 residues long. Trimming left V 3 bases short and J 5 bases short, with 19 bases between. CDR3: CASSPEVAVSTETQYF. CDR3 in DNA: TGTGCCAGCTCACCGGAGGTAGCGGTTAGCACGGAGACCCAGTACTTC.

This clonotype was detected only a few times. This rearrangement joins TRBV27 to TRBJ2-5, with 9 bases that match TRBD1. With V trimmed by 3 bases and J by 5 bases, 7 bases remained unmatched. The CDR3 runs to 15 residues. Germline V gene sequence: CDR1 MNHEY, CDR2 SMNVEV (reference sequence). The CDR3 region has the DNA TGTGCCAGCAGTTTCTGGGGACAGGGTGGTGAGACCCAGTACTTC. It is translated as CASSFWGQGGETQYF.